The clone carrying this T cell receptor (beta chain) was counted a few times. Its target is not known. UMIs and sample barcodes were carried by the TCR alpha and TCR beta cDNA libraries that 5'RACE produced using constant-segment primers. MiXCR, applied by TCRdb to the 5' RACE reads, yields one record per CDR3 protein. Among around 220,000 distinct CDR3 sequences listed, about 17% were seen once. These data belong to a study of T-cell memory formation after mild COVID-19. Study-wide findings and caveats: Clones contracting day 15 to 85 were balanced CD4/CD8; later expanders leaned CD4+. The study found contracting CD4+ clones mainly in CM and EM and contracting CD8+ clones in EMRA.

The material sequenced was PBMCs or a T cell subset sorted from them (not recorded which). The receptor comes from a man aged 18-30 years who had mild COVID-19 (a few samples of this study predate the infection). Cell type and time point are not known.

The CDR3 loop is CASSQEVSSRQETQYF. DNA of the CDR3: TGTGCCAGCAGCCAAGAGGTGTCCAGTCGGCAAGAGACCCAGTACTTC. The V and J genes are TRBV3-1 and TRBJ2-5, with D uncertain. The germline V gene has CDR1 LGHDT and CDR2 YNNKEL (reference sequence). Trimming removed 0 bases at V and 2 bases at J, with 13 bases between. This CDR3 region has 16 residues.